This TCR beta chain came from a study of T-cell reconstitution after alpha-beta-depleted transplantation in children (TCRdb year 2016). In the study overall: Using TCR repertoire profiling, the study followed T-cell immune reconstitution in a quantitative way in children after TCRalphabeta/CD19-depleted allogeneic hematopoietic cell transplantation.

Taken from cysteine to phenylalanine, the CDR3 has 16 residues. Of the read, only the CDR3 DNA is kept; its 48 bases are in frame from base 1. CDR1 is given as SEHNR and CDR2 as FQNEAQ, both from the germline V gene (reference sequence). A distance of 15 bases separates the germline ends of V and J, which lose 4 bases and 0 bases respectively. Preparation of the library involved PCR. The sequencer was an Illumina HiSeq 2500. To normalize quantification of the TCRbeta repertoire, the TCR libraries were built with molecular barcoding that relied on unique molecular identifiers. Clones were called with MiXCR by TCRdb after fastp trimmed the public reads at Q25, and only in-frame beta chains were retained. Merged by CDR3 protein, the rows form single entries marked with the most common genes and DNA. Within this sample are roughly 500,000 distinct CDR3 sequences, with about an eighth of them counted one time only. The top ten hold about 5% of the sample.

This clonotype was picked up a small number of times. Its antigen is currently not known. Base qualities are not provided; no much larger clone lies one nucleotide away. The receptor's source is a human donor who donated a stem cell graft to a child with combined immunodeficiency. This sample comprised PBMCs from the stem cell graft donor, obtained from the stem cell graft. The rearrangement combines TRBV7-9 with TRBJ1-1, with no confidently assigned D gene. The bases read TGTGCCAGCAGCTCACGACCCCGGGAGGTGAACACTGAAGCTTTCTTT. Its translation reads: CASSSRPREVNTEAFF.